This TCR beta chain was recorded in a study of OX40 agonist ivuxolimab in advanced cancers. Background on the study: Three individuals attained partial responses, comprising one hepatocellular carcinoma case and two cutaneous melanoma cases.

This CDR3 spans 14 amino acids. Per germline, CDR1 SGHDN and CDR2 FVKESK. V lost 4 bases and J 6 bases, leaving 13 bases between the germline ends. TCRdb's table, derived via immunoSEQ multiplex PCR, lists solely in-frame clones and lacks some. The top ten clones hold around 0.57% of a sample with more than 100,000 clones, roughly nine tenths of them seen once. This sequence was found in an adult with an advanced solid tumor such as melanoma, head and neck, liver or kidney cancer. The rearrangement joins TRBV14 to TRBJ1-3; D remains ambiguous. Here the sequenced sample was CD4+ or CD8+ T cells sorted from blood, taken in a trial of the OX40 agonist ivuxolimab. CDR3 amino acids: CASSPSGSQNTIYF. CDR3 in DNA: TGTGCCAGCAGCCCAAGCGGATCCCAAAACACCATATATTTT.